The 10 T cell receptor beta chains given below trace back to one sample, sequenced in a study of T cell repertoires in cytomegalovirus infection. TCRdb independently ran MiXCR on the reads; one entry per CDR3 protein. The sample contains roughly 280,000 distinct CDR3 sequences, roughly 9% of which appear only once. The sequenced sample was PBMCs. All receptors derive from a human donor in good health (CMV status not recorded). Some clones in this sample may be carry-over from other donors' samples.

This clonotype was observed many times. This rearrangement joins TRBV7-8 to TRBJ1-5; the D gene is possibly TRBD1 (6 bases). CDR3 size: 14 residues. Germline CDR1 reads SGHVS; CDR2 reads FQNEAQ. The V gene lost 5 bases and the J gene lost 6 bases, with 14 bases spanning the gap. The CDR3 here is CASSALQGGQPQHF. CDR3 in DNA: TGTGCCAGCAGCGCGTTACAGGGAGGTCAGCCCCAGCATTTT.

The gene calls are TRBV28 and TRBJ1-2; no definite D call. V gave up 2 bases and J gave up 4 bases, with 2 bases separating them. Germline CDR1 is MDHEN and CDR2 is SYDVKM. This CDR3 has 11 amino acids. CDR3 in amino acids: CASSLSYGYTF. DNA of the CDR3: TGTGCCAGCAGTTTAAGCTATGGCTACACCTTC.

This clonotype was recorded many times. The chain joins TRBV7-2 to TRBJ2-7; D might be TRBD2 (6 bases). The germline CDR1 and CDR2 sequences are SGHTA and FQGNSA. Deletions cut 2 bases from V and 6 bases from J, with 14 bases between. This CDR3 is built from 14 residues. DNA of the CDR3: TGTGCCAGCAGCTTAATTAGGGACTCGCGCGAGCAGTACTTC. It specifies CASSLIRDSREQYF.

On this clonotype: A read error is possible here, since a much larger clone lies one base away. The rearrangement uses TRBV7-2 and TRBJ2-2; D is undetermined. In germline, CDR1 is SGHTA, CDR2 FQGNSA. The CDR3 loop spans 13 amino acids. The DNA of the CDR3 is TGTGCCGGCAGCACAGCCATGCGAGGGGAGCTGTTTTTT. This sequence encodes CAGSTAMRGELFF.

This clonotype was detected ten times or more. This sequence joins TRBV6-5 and TRBJ1-5; D gene ambiguous. Germline assignment: CDR1 MNHEY and CDR2 SVGAGI. Trimming removed 0 bases from V and 5 bases from J, with 5 bases in between. This CDR3 region has 13 residues. The CDR3 nucleotides are TGTGCCAGCAGTTACTCTTCGTATCAGCCCCAGCATTTT. This encodes CASSYSSYQPQHF.

The chain links TRBV14 to TRBJ2-5; D is unclear. CDR1 is SGHDN and CDR2 is FVKESK in the germline V gene. The CDR3 length is 15 residues. Trimming stripped 2 bases from V and 5 bases from J, with 15 bases between. This CDR3 reads CASSQQMTVGETQYF. The CDR3 DNA is TGTGCCAGCAGCCAACAAATGACCGTAGGGGAGACCCAGTACTTC.

This clonotype has a handful of counts. CDR3 residues: CASSPTVQLNTEAFF. The DNA of the CDR3 is TGCGCCAGCAGCCCGACCGTGCAGTTGAACACTGAAGCTTTCTTT. This chain uses TRBV5-1 with TRBJ1-1, with no clear D. The germline CDR1 and CDR2 sequences are SGHRS and YFSETQ. CDR3 length equals 15 residues. V was clipped by 4 bases and J by 0 bases, with 13 bases between them.

The chain joins TRBV5-1 to TRBJ1-6, with a possible D match to TRBD1 (6 bases). Trimming removed 4 bases at V and 8 bases at J, with 19 bases between. The length of the CDR3 is 16 residues. In germline, CDR1 is SGHRS, CDR2 YFSETQ. CDR3 protein: CASSPVGRTAHSPLHF. CDR3 nucleotides: TGCGCCAGCAGCCCGGTAGGCCGGACAGCGCATTCACCCCTCCACTTT.

This clonotype has a count of ten or more. This chain links TRBV7-4 with TRBJ1-2; possible D gene TRBD1, 5 bases. In germline, CDR1 is SGHVT, CDR2 SQSDAQ. V was clipped by 5 bases and J by 7 bases, with 17 bases between them. The CDR3 spans 14 residues. The CDR3 reads CASSPGTLNGGYTF. Here the CDR3 DNA reads TGTGCCAGCAGCCCAGGGACGCTTAACGGTGGCTACACCTTC. Together with reference TRBV7-4 and TRBJ1-2, the CDR3 gives the full variable domain: GAGVSQSPRYKVAKRGRDVALRCDSISGHVTLYWYRQTLGQGSEVLTYSQSDAQRDKSGRPSGRFSAERPERSVSTLKIQRTEQGDSAVYLCASSPGTLNGGYTFGSGTRLTVV.

This clonotype was counted only a few times. The chain uses TRBV6-6 and TRBJ1-5; 10 bases align to TRBD1. The germline V gene has CDR1 MNHNY and CDR2 SVGAGI (reference sequence). There are 18 residues in the CDR3. V lost 7 bases, J lost 0 bases, and 12 bases stayed unmatched. CDR3 amino acids: CASTRRGTGAYSNQPQHF. CDR3 nucleotides: TGTGCCAGCACCCGTCGTGGGACAGGGGCTTATAGCAATCAGCCCCAGCATTTT.